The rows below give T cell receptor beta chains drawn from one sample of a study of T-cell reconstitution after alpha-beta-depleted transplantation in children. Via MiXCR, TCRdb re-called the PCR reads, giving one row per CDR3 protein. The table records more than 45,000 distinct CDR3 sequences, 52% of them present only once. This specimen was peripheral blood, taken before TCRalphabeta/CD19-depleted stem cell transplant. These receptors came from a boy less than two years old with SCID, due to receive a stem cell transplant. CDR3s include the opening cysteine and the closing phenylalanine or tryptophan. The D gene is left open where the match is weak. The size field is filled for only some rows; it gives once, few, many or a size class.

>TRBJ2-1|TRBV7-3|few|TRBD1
TGTGCCAGCAGCCACACAGGGGGTTCCTACAATGAGCAGTTCTTC
CASSHTGGSYNEQFF
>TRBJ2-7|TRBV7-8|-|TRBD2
TGTGCCAGCAGCTTAGTCGGTAGCGGGTTCGGGTACGAGCAGTACTTC
CASSLVGSGFGYEQYF
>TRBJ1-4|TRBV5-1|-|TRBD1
TGCGCCAGCAGCCGAGTCGGGGGACAGGGAAATGAAAAACTGTTTTTT
CASSRVGGQGNEKLFF
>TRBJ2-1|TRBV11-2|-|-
TGTGCCAGCAGCCTCTCCGGCGGCAGGGTCTACAATGAGCAGTTCTTC
CASSLSGGRVYNEQFF
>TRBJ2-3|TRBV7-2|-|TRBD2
TGTGCCAGCAGTCCGGTTGGTCGGGGGGGCCTTACGCAGTATTTT
CASSPVGRGGLTQYF
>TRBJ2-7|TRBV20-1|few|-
TGCAGTGCTAGAGATCGGGCAGGGTACTACGAGCAGTACTTC
CSARDRAGYYEQYF
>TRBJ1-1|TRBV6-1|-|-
TGTGCCAGCGAGAGGGGTGGGAACACTGAAGCTTTCTTT
CASERGGNTEAFF
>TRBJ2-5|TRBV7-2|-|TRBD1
TGTGCCAGCAGCCCGGACAGGGTGGCAGAGACCCAGTACTTC
CASSPDRVAETQYF
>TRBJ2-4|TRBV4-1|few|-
TGCGCCAGCAGCCCGAGGGGGGCGCGAAACATTCAGTACTTC
CASSPRGARNIQYF
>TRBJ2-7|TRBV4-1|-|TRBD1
TGCGCCAGCAGCCAGAGGACAGGGATTTCCTACGAGCAGTACTTC
CASSQRTGISYEQYF
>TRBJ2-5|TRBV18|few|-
TGTGCCAGCACGGAAGGAATCACCCAAGAGACCCAGTACTTC
CASTEGITQETQYF
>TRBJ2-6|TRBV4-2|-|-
TGTGCCAGCAGCCAAGACGGGACGGCCAACGTCCTGACTTTC
CASSQDGTANVLTF
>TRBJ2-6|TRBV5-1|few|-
TGCGCCAGCAGCTTGGCACCAGGGACCAACTCTGGGGCCAACGTCCTGACTTTC
CASSLAPGTNSGANVLTF
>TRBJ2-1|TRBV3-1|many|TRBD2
TGTGCCAGCAGCCAAGTTTCGCGGGGGGCAACTTACAATGAGCAGTTCTTC
CASSQVSRGATYNEQFF
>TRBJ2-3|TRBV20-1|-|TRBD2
TGCAGTGCTAGAGCCGAGTGGCTAGCGGGAGATACGCAGTATTTT
CSARAEWLAGDTQYF
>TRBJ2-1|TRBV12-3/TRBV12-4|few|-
TGTGCCAGCAGCCCAGGGGGGGCCTACAATGAGCAGTTCTTC
CASSPGGAYNEQFF
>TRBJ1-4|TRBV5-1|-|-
TGCGCCAGCAGCTTGGGCGGCAGACTAGACGAAAAACTGTTTTTT
CASSLGGRLDEKLFF
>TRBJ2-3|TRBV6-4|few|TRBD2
TGTGCCAGCAGTGACTCGAGAGCGGGGGGCCGAGATACGCAGTATTTT
CASSDSRAGGRDTQYF
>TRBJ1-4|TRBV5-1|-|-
TGCGCCAGCAGGGTATCCGGAGGGGACAATGAAAAACTGTTTTTT
CASRVSGGDNEKLFF
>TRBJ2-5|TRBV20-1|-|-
TGCAGTGCTTGGGACCCGGTCCAAGAGACCCAGTACTTC
CSAWDPVQETQYF
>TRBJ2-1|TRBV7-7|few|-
TGTGCTAGCAGCTGGGGCGGGGAGGACAATGAGCAGTTCTTC
CASSWGGEDNEQFF
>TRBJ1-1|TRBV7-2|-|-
TGTGCCAGCAGCTTAGCCGTCCCCAAGACTGAAGCTTTCTTT
CASSLAVPKTEAFF
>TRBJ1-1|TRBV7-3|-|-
TGTGCCAGCAGCTTAATGGGGGGCGGATACACTGAAGCTTTCTTT
CASSLMGGGYTEAFF
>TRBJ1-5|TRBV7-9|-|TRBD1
TGTGCCAGCAGCCCCCGGACAGGGGATCAGCCCCAGCATTTT
CASSPRTGDQPQHF
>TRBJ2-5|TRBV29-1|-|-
TGCAGCGTTCGCGGGGTCGGGGAGACCCAGTACTTC
CSVRGVGETQYF
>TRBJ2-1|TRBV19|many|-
TGTGCCAGTAGTATAGGTGGGGGTGGGGGCTACTACAATGAGCAGTTCTTC
CASSIGGGGGYYNEQFF
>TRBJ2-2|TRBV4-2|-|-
TGTGCCAGCAGCCAGGCTAGTAGGAACACCGGGGAGCTGTTTTTT
CASSQASRNTGELFF
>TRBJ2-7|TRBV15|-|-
TGTGCCACCAGCAGGTCGTATCAGGGGGGACGGGACGAGCAGTACTTC
CATSRSYQGGRDEQYF
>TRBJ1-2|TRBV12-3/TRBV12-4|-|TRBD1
TGTGCCAGCAGTTTCATCGGGGTCCAGGGGGGCAACTATGGCTACACCTTC
CASSFIGVQGGNYGYTF
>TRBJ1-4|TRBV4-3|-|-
TGCGCCAGCAGCCAAGCAGGGTCCGCTAATGAAAAACTGTTTTTT
CASSQAGSANEKLFF
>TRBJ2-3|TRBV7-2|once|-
TGTGCCAGCAGCCCCCCGGGCCTTAGCACAGATACGCAGTATTTT
CASSPPGLSTDTQYF
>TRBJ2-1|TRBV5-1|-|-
TGCGCCAGCAGCTTGGTCGCTAGCGCGTACAATGAGCAGTTCTTC
CASSLVASAYNEQFF
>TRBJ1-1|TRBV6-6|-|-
TGTGCCAGCAGTAACCCGGGACGCGGGACTGAAGCTTTCTTT
CASSNPGRGTEAFF
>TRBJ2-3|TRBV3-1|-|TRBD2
TGTGCCAGCAGTCCGACTAGCGGGGGGGCGAGGAGCACAGATACGCAGTATTTT
CASSPTSGGARSTDTQYF
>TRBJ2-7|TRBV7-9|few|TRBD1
TGTGCCAGCAGCCGCTATCGGGACAGGGGTTACGAGCAGTACTTC
CASSRYRDRGYEQYF
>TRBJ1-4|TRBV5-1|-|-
TGCGCCAGCAGCAGGGGATATCCCCTAAATGAAAAACTGTTTTTT
CASSRGYPLNEKLFF
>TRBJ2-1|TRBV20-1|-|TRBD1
TGCAGTGCCCTTAACAGGGGGACCAATGAGCAGTTCTTC
CSALNRGTNEQFF
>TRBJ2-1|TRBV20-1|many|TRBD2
TGCAGTGCTAGAGATTCAACGGGGGGGTACAATGAGCAGTTCTTC
CSARDSTGGYNEQFF
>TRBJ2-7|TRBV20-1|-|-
TGCAGTGCTAGGGATACAGGGTCCTGGGAGCAGTACTTC
CSARDTGSWEQYF
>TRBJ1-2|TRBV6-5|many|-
TGTGCCAGCAGTTACCTCCCGGACCTCCACTATGGCTACACCTTC
CASSYLPDLHYGYTF
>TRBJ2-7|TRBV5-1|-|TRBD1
TGCGCCAGCAGCTTTCACAGGGGGTACGAGCAGTACTTC
CASSFHRGYEQYF
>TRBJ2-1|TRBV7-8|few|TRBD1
TGTGCCAGCATGCGGGACAGGGCCTACAATGAGCAGTTCTTC
CASMRDRAYNEQFF
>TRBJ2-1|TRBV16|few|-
TGTGCCAGCAGCCAGTACTCCAATGAGCAGTTCTTC
CASSQYSNEQFF
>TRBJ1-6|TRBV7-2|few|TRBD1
TGTGCCAGCAGCGTAGGGACAGTATTTAATTCACCCCTCCACTTT
CASSVGTVFNSPLHF
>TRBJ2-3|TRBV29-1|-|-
TGCAGCGTTGCGACCGGACCCCGGGACCTCCAGGCAGATACGCAGTATTTT
CSVATGPRDLQADTQYF
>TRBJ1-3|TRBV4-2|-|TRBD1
TGTGCCATCAGCCCTGGGGACAGGGGCCGGAGCTCTGGAAACACCATATATTTT
CAISPGDRGRSSGNTIYF
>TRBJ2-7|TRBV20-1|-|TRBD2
TGCAGTGCTCCGGGACTAGCGGGGGTGTACGAGCAGTACTTC
CSAPGLAGVYEQYF
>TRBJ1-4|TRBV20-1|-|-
TGCAGTGCTAGACAGGAAAAACTGTTTTTT
CSARQEKLFF
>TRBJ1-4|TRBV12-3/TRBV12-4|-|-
TGTGCCAGCAGCCCCGTGGGTCGGGAATACGGTGAAAAACTGTTTTTT
CASSPVGREYGEKLFF
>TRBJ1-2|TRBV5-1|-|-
TGCGCCAGCAGCTTGGCGGGTCCGGGCATTAACTATGGCTACACCTTC
CASSLAGPGINYGYTF
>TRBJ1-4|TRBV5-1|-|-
TGCGCCAGCAACCAGATAAAACTGTTTTTT
CASNQIKLFF
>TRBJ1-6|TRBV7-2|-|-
TGTGCCAGCAGCTTGGGACACCATAATTCACCCCTCCACTTT
CASSLGHHNSPLHF
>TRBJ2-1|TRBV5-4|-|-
TGTGCCAGCAGCTTAGGGGTTAATGAGCAGTTCTTC
CASSLGVNEQFF
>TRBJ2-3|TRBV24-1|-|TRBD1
TGTGCCACCAGTGACCCGGGACAGGGCACAGATACGCAGTATTTT
CATSDPGQGTDTQYF
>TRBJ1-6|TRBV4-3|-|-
TGCGCCAGCAGCCAAGGGGAGGGGCTGAATTCACCCCTCCACTTT
CASSQGEGLNSPLHF
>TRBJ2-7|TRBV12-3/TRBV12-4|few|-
TGTGCCAGCAGTTTAGCGGGCAATACTTACGAGCAGTACTTC
CASSLAGNTYEQYF
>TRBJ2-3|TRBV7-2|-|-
TGTGCCAGCAGCTCCTTCGCAGATACGCAGTATTTT
CASSSFADTQYF
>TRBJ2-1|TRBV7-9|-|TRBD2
TGTGCCAGCTCCATCGCGGGAGGCTCCTACAATGAGCAGTTCTTC
CASSIAGGSYNEQFF
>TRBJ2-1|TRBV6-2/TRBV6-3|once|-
TGTGCCAGCAAGGACAGTGAGGATTACAATGAGCAGTTCTTC
CASKDSEDYNEQFF
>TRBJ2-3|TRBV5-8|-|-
TGTGCCAGCAGCCTCGGAGTTCTAAGGGACACAGATACGCAGTATTTT
CASSLGVLRDTDTQYF